This is a list of T cell receptor beta chains from one sample in a study of T-cell reconstitution after alpha-beta-depleted transplantation in children. TCRdb reanalysed the PCR reads using MiXCR and keeps one entry per CDR3 protein. The data contain about half a million distinct CDR3 sequences, around 13% of them seen just once; the ten biggest clones take up about 5%. Material: PBMCs from the stem cell graft donor, obtained from the stem cell graft. All receptors come from a human donor who donated a stem cell graft to a child with combined immunodeficiency. The CDR3 runs from the conserved cysteine through the conserved F or W. A D gene is named only where the DNA matches it firmly. Only some rows state a clone size, as once, few, many or a class for expanded clones.

>TRBJ1-1|-|-|TRBV5-1
TGCGCCAGCAGCTTGGTACGGCCCATCATGAACACTGAAGCTTTCTTT
CASSLVRPIMNTEAFF
>TRBJ2-7|-|-|TRBV7-2
TGTGCCAGCAGCAAAGGGGGGGCGGCCCGCGAGCAGTACTTC
CASSKGGAAREQYF
>TRBJ1-1|-|-|TRBV4-1
TGCGCCAGCAGCCAAGATCGCCCAGGGGACACTGAAGCTTTCTTT
CASSQDRPGDTEAFF
>TRBJ2-3|few|-|TRBV9
TGTGCCAGCAGCACAAAAGGGGGACCATCAGGGGATACGCAGTATTTT
CASSTKGGPSGDTQYF
>TRBJ2-7|-|-|TRBV6-1
TGTGCCAGCAGGTGGCCGGCCAGTTCCTACGAGCAGTACTTC
CASRWPASSYEQYF
>TRBJ1-1|once|-|TRBV6-1
TGTGCCAGCAGACCCTCCACGAACACTGAAGCTTTCTTT
CASRPSTNTEAFF
>TRBJ2-7|few|-|TRBV20-1
TGCAGTGCTAGAAAAGGGGACTCCTCCTACGAGCAGTACTTC
CSARKGDSSYEQYF
>TRBJ2-2|few|TRBD1|TRBV5-5
TGTGCCAGCAGCTCGACAGGGGCCTTAAGGTCGGCCGGGGAGCTGTTTTTT
CASSSTGALRSAGELFF
>TRBJ2-3|many|-|TRBV7-2
TGTGCCAGCAGCTTTGCCCAAGGAGGGAGCGATACGCAGTATTTT
CASSFAQGGSDTQYF
>TRBJ2-7|few|-|TRBV4-3
TGCGCCAGCAGCCACGAGCCCGGCGGTTACGAGCAGTACTTC
CASSHEPGGYEQYF
>TRBJ2-7|-|-|TRBV28
TGTGCCAGCAGATTCCGGGACCGCTACGAGCAGTACTTC
CASRFRDRYEQYF
>TRBJ2-7|few|-|TRBV3-1
TGTGCCAGCAGCCAGGGCGAGGCCTACGAGCAGTACTTC
CASSQGEAYEQYF
>TRBJ2-2|-|TRBD1|TRBV27
TGTGCCAGCAGTCTTAGACAGGGTGGTCTCGGGGAGCTGTTTTTT
CASSLRQGGLGELFF
>TRBJ2-4|-|-|TRBV24-1
TGTGCCACCAGTGATTCCCTTCAGGGTTTTGACAAAAACATTCAGTACTTC
CATSDSLQGFDKNIQYF
>TRBJ1-2|few|TRBD1|TRBV2
TGTGCCAGCAGTTGGGACAGGAGCCCTTCTAACTATGGCTACACCTTC
CASSWDRSPSNYGYTF
>TRBJ1-1|many|-|TRBV6-5
TGTGCCAGCAGTTCTCGGAGGGGGGCAGGGAACACTGAAGCTTTCTTT
CASSSRRGAGNTEAFF
>TRBJ1-5|few|-|TRBV12-3/TRBV12-4
TGTGCCAGCAGTTTAAAGGGTGGTCAGCCCCAGCATTTT
CASSLKGGQPQHF
>TRBJ2-4|-|-|TRBV18
TGTGCCAGCTCGTCGGGACCTATAGACATTCAGTACTTC
CASSSGPIDIQYF
>TRBJ1-6|-|-|TRBV5-5
TGTGCCAGCAGCTTGTGGGAAGCACCCCTCCACTTT
CASSLWEAPLHF
>TRBJ2-5|many|-|TRBV9
TGTGCCAGCAGCGTAGAGTCCGGGGGCCGGGAGACCCAGTACTTC
CASSVESGGRETQYF
>TRBJ1-4|-|-|TRBV20-1
TGCAGTGCTAGACAGGGGTTCTCAAGGGAAAAACTGTTTTTT
CSARQGFSREKLFF
>TRBJ2-1|many|-|TRBV12-3/TRBV12-4
TGTGCCAGCAGTTCGGGACTGCGTCTCAATGAGCAGTTCTTC
CASSSGLRLNEQFF
>TRBJ1-1|many|-|TRBV6-1
TGTGCCAGCAGTGAAGTTTGGGTGTCTAGGATCGGGGAAGCTTTCTTT
CASSEVWVSRIGEAFF
>TRBJ2-3|few|-|TRBV27
TGTGCCAGCAGTTTATCGAGCGCGCGGACGGATACGCAGTATTTT
CASSLSSARTDTQYF
>TRBJ2-7|few|TRBD2|TRBV27
TGTGCCAGCAGCTTGACTAGCGGGATCCCCTACGAGCAGTACTTC
CASSLTSGIPYEQYF
>TRBJ2-2|many|TRBD2|TRBV28
TGTGCCACCTCGGGACTAGCGGGCACCGGGGAGCTGTTTTTT
CATSGLAGTGELFF
>TRBJ1-2|-|-|TRBV5-1
TGCGCCAGCAGCGTAACAGGGAAAAACTATGGCTACACCTTC
CASSVTGKNYGYTF
>TRBJ2-7|-|TRBD1|TRBV7-2
TGTGCCAGCAGCTGGTCGGGACAGGGTTACGAGCAGTACTTC
CASSWSGQGYEQYF
>TRBJ2-7|-|TRBD2|TRBV20-1
TGCAGTGCTAGAGGACTAGCGGGCCTCTCCTACGAGCAGTACTTC
CSARGLAGLSYEQYF
>TRBJ2-2|-|-|TRBV4-3
TGCGCCAGCAGCCAAGATTATCAGGGGAACACCGGGGAGCTGTTTTTT
CASSQDYQGNTGELFF
>TRBJ1-2|few|TRBD1|TRBV12-3/TRBV12-4
TGTGCCAATTCTCGGACAGGGTTATATGGCTACACCTTC
CANSRTGLYGYTF
>TRBJ2-3|few|TRBD2|TRBV9
TGTGCCAGCAGCGTAGCTATACGGGGGGGCTCAGATACGCAGTATTTT
CASSVAIRGGSDTQYF
>TRBJ2-1|many|TRBD2|TRBV6-5
TGTGCCAGCAGTTACTCCCCTCTAGCGGGAGAACACAATGAGCAGTTCTTC
CASSYSPLAGEHNEQFF
>TRBJ2-4|-|TRBD1|TRBV5-1
TGCGCCAGCAGCTCCAGGACAGGGGTAGCCAAAAACATTCAGTACTTC
CASSSRTGVAKNIQYF
>TRBJ2-7|few|TRBD2|TRBV6-1
TGTGCCAGCGGGGGGAGCGGGGGGCCGCGGGAGCAGTACTTC
CASGGSGGPREQYF
>TRBJ1-2|-|TRBD1|TRBV12-3/TRBV12-4
TGTGCCAGCAGTTCACCATGGACAGGAGCAGACTATGGCTACACCTTC
CASSSPWTGADYGYTF
>TRBJ2-7|few|-|TRBV20-1
TGCAGTGCCATATCTTATGCGGGGGCGTCCGAGCAGTACTTC
CSAISYAGASEQYF
>TRBJ2-7|-|-|TRBV9
TGTGCCAGCAGCGTAGCGGCAGGTGCAACCTACGAGCAGTACTTC
CASSVAAGATYEQYF
>TRBJ2-1|few|-|TRBV25-1
TGTGCCAGCAGTGAAGTTAGCGGACCTTTATACAATGAGCAGTTCTTC
CASSEVSGPLYNEQFF
>TRBJ2-3|-|TRBD2|TRBV12-3/TRBV12-4
TGTGCCAGCACCCCAAGGGGCGGGGGGCTCACAGATACGCAGTATTTT
CASTPRGGGLTDTQYF
>TRBJ2-1|many|-|TRBV29-1
TGCAGCGTTGAAGTGGGCGGCAACAATGAGCAGTTCTTC
CSVEVGGNNEQFF
>TRBJ2-7|few|-|TRBV4-3
TGCGCCAGCAGCCAAGATTTATCTACAGGCGAACTCTCCTACGAGCAGTACTTC
CASSQDLSTGELSYEQYF
>TRBJ1-5|many|TRBD1|TRBV12-3/TRBV12-4
TGTGCCAGCAGTTCCGGGACAGGGGGCTATCAGCCCCAGCATTTT
CASSSGTGGYQPQHF
>TRBJ1-3|-|-|TRBV28
TGTGCCAGCAGTTTATCGGGACGGGGTAACACCATATATTTT
CASSLSGRGNTIYF
>TRBJ2-7|-|-|TRBV29-1
TGCAGCGGAGACTACGAGCAGTACTTC
CSGDYEQYF
>TRBJ1-4|many|-|TRBV7-2
TGTGCCAGCAGCTCCGGGGTGAATGAAAAACTGTTTTTT
CASSSGVNEKLFF
>TRBJ2-6|-|-|TRBV10-3
TGTGCCATCAGTGAGTCCGGACACCTAACTGGGGCCAACGTCCTGACTTTC
CAISESGHLTGANVLTF
>TRBJ2-3|-|TRBD2|TRBV5-5
TGTGCCAGCAACCCCTCGCACGGGGGGTTCCACACAGATACGCAGTATTTT
CASNPSHGGFHTDTQYF
>TRBJ2-1|many|TRBD2|TRBV4-3
TGCGCCAGCAGCCAAGAGGGGATAGCGGGAGGGGAGCAGTTCTTC
CASSQEGIAGGEQFF
>TRBJ2-3|many|-|TRBV10-3
TGTGCCATATCTAGCGAGGCAGATACGCAGTATTTT
CAISSEADTQYF
>TRBJ2-1|-|-|TRBV24-1
TGTGCCACCCTCCGGGATCTAATCTACAATGAGCAGTTCTTC
CATLRDLIYNEQFF
>TRBJ2-3|few|-|TRBV30
TGTGCCTGGAAAGCCGGTCCCTTTACGCAGTATTTT
CAWKAGPFTQYF
>TRBJ2-3|few|TRBD2|TRBV12-3/TRBV12-4
TGTGCCAGCAGTTTGGGTCTCGGGGGGGCGTCAGATACGCAGTATTTT
CASSLGLGGASDTQYF
>TRBJ2-3|-|-|TRBV7-2
TGTGCCAGCAGCTTAGTATACCCAGGGGGCACAGATACGCAGTATTTT
CASSLVYPGGTDTQYF
>TRBJ1-2|-|-|TRBV19
TGTGCCAGTAGCTCTATGGGGCAGTTTTCTGGCTACACCTTC
CASSSMGQFSGYTF
>TRBJ2-7|-|-|TRBV20-1
TGCAGTGCTAGAGTTTCGCGTCCTGCGGAGCAGTACTTC
CSARVSRPAEQYF